This paragraph reports one TCR beta chain. Antigen unknown. cDNA libraries for TCR alpha and TCR beta, carrying sample barcodes and UMIs, came from 5'RACE with constant-segment primers. TCRdb re-analysed the 5' RACE reads in MiXCR, keeping a single row per CDR3 protein. The table has some 130,000 distinct CDR3 sequences, roughly 15% seen once. This entry comes from a study of T-cell memory formation after mild COVID-19. General study points: Memory from before infection featured some responding clones, which suggests cross-reactive memory joined. Whereas later expanders leaned CD4+, clones contracting day 15 to 85 showed a balanced CD4/CD8 makeup. CD4+ clones that contracted lay mainly in CM and EM; CD8+ ones lay in EMRA.

V lost 0 bases to trimming and J lost 0 bases, with 17 bases between them. The CDR3 runs to 18 residues. Germline lookup yields CDR1 MNHEY and CDR2 SVGAGI. The clonotype comes from an adult woman who had mild COVID-19 (a few samples of this study predate the infection). Cell type and time point are not known. The sample comprised PBMCs or a T cell subset sorted from them (not recorded which). The chain is built from TRBV6-5 and TRBJ1-1, with D perhaps TRBD1 (6 bases). CDR3 DNA sequence: TGTGCCAGCAGTTACTCGACGCTCCCCACAGGGATGAACACTGAAGCTTTCTTT. This translates into CASSYSTLPTGMNTEAFF.